This TCR beta chain was identified during a study of T cell clonality in common variable immunodeficiency. Whole-study results and caveats: Fewer deletions and N-nucleotide insertions were reportedly seen in common variable immunodeficiency TCR beta sequences. Fewer TCRbeta clones were shared among CVID subjects than controls.

A remark on this clone: Its antigen is not known. The read halts 3 residues ahead of the CDR3 end, with the missing end drawn from the germline J gene.

CDR1 and CDR2 from the germline V gene are SEHNR and FQNEAQ (reference sequence). Trimming at V came to 4 bases and at J to 4 bases, leaving 6 bases not matched to a gene. CDR3 length: 14 amino acids. Reduced serum IgG, IgA and/or IgM plus specific antibody deficiency defined CVID. Blood came from CVID subjects not ill and not taking immunomodulatory or immunosuppressive medication. Each donor provided roughly 4.5 to 9 ml of heparinized whole blood. The repertoire was sequenced with immunoSEQ multiplex PCR; TCRdb's copy has only in-frame clones and lacks some. The sample includes some 28,000 clones, none of them occurring once.

The receptor was derived from a human donor with common variable immunodeficiency. The source material was peripheral blood mononuclear cells. The chain carries TRBV7-9 and TRBJ2-7; TRBD1 matches 8 bases. The DNA read from the CDR3 is TGTGCCAGCAGCTCTACACAGGGGGAGTACGAG. Amino acids: CASSSTQGEYE. From start to end, the CDR3 is CASSSTQGEYEQYF.